The TCR beta chain described here comes from a study of Ad26.COV2.S vaccination and SARS-CoV-2 variants. Study background: Doses of Ad26.COV2.S were injected into muscle once or twice, 56 days apart. Study results and caveats: The analyses of TCR breadth and depth may have understated the size of total T cell responses.

Comments on this clone: Antigen: not known.

Germline V gene lookup returns CDR1 SEHNR and CDR2 FQNEAQ (reference sequence). The V end lost 5 bases, the J end lost 8 bases, and 16 bases lay between the germline ends. The CDR3 runs to 14 residues. The method was immunoSEQ multiplex PCR; TCRdb's version includes in-frame clones alone and lacks a portion of them. The sample has around 300,000 clones; roughly 90% are singletons. Described treatment: 15 to 20 received Ad26.COV2.S at low or high dose, single or two shots; a few received placebo; per-sample allocation not given. The samples were gathered on day 63 after the first injection of vaccine or placebo. Spike of the Wuhan-strain SARS-CoV-2 was expressed by an Ad26 vector, which formed the vaccine.

The chain joins TRBV7-9 to TRBJ2-1; the D is unclear. The sample was peripheral blood, taken in a trial of Ad26.COV2.S vaccine versus placebo. This clonotype was obtained from a person aged 18-60 years who received the Ad26.COV2.S COVID-19 vaccine or a placebo. The CDR3 region is CASSVNPSADEQFF. The CDR3 nucleotides read TGTGCCAGCAGCGTTAATCCCTCTGCAGATGAGCAGTTCTTC.